This T cell receptor (beta chain) derives from a study of blood T cell repertoires in COVID-19. Study overall: Some COVID-19 samples were acute and others convalescent; all came from the United States, Italy and Spain. The analysed material was cDNA or gDNA that came from T cells, B-cell-depleted T cells, or PBMCs.

Libraries were prepared by immunoSEQ multiplex PCR; TCRdb keeps only in-frame clonotypes and omits some of them. The sample has roughly 70,000 clones, roughly 89% seen once; the top ten hold around 8%. The V gene's germline CDR1 is SGHAT and CDR2 FQNNGV. With 2 bases removed from V and 5 bases from J, the gap between germline ends came to 12 bases. This CDR3 contains 15 residues. The V call is TRBV11-2, the J call TRBJ1-4, with D possibly matching TRBD1 (5 bases). Sequencing used peripheral blood. This TCR came from a human donor in a cohort sampled during active COVID-19. CDR3 amino acids: CASSLRGGANEKLFF. Written as DNA, the CDR3 is TGTGCCAGCAGCTTAAGGGGTGGGGCAAATGAAAAACTGTTTTTT.